A selection of T cell receptor beta chains follows, all from one sample in a study of blood T cell repertoires in COVID-19. The repertoire was sequenced with immunoSEQ multiplex PCR; TCRdb's copy has only in-frame clones and lacks some. The table includes about 100,000 clones, about 90% detected once. Material for sequencing was peripheral blood. These receptors all stem from a man under 40 in a cohort sampled during active COVID-19. Both conserved end residues are part of each CDR3. A D gene is named only where the DNA matches it firmly. Clone size is given for some rows only: seen once, a few or many times, or a class if the clone is expanded.

size: -
V: TRBV7-9
J: TRBJ1-1
D: TRBD1
DNA: TGTGCCAGCAGCTCTGACAGGGGGAGGACTGAAGCTTTCTTT
CDR3: CASSSDRGRTEAFF

size: -
V: TRBV30
J: TRBJ2-5
D: -
DNA: TGTGCCTGGAGCGCCGGGAAGTTCGGGACCCAGTACTTC
CDR3: CAWSAGKFGTQYF

size: -
V: TRBV2
J: TRBJ2-5
D: -
DNA: TGTGCCAGCAGTGCGTACGCTCGGTGGGAGACCCAGTACTTC
CDR3: CASSAYARWETQYF

size: -
V: TRBV7-9
J: TRBJ1-3
D: -
DNA: TGTGCCAGCAGCTTACCGAGCTCTGGAAACACCATATATTTT
CDR3: CASSLPSSGNTIYF

size: -
V: TRBV19
J: TRBJ2-7
D: TRBD2
DNA: TGTGCCAGTAGTATCGGGACTAGCGGGGGGGCAGTCTCCTACGAGCAGTACTTC
CDR3: CASSIGTSGGAVSYEQYF

size: few
V: TRBV27
J: TRBJ1-5
D: -
DNA: TGTGCCAGCAGAGAACAGGGAGTCGATCAGCCCCAGCATTTT
CDR3: CASREQGVDQPQHF

size: -
V: TRBV20-1
J: TRBJ1-2
D: -
DNA: TGCATCGGGGGAGAAGTAACGGGCTACACCTTC
CDR3: CIGGEVTGYTF

size: -
V: TRBV14
J: TRBJ1-1
D: TRBD1
DNA: TGTGCCAGCAGCGGCCGACAGGGGGGAACTGAAGCTTTCTTT
CDR3: CASSGRQGGTEAFF

size: -
V: TRBV5-5
J: TRBJ2-1
D: TRBD2
DNA: TGTGCCAGCAGCTTGGACCTACTGGCGGGGGGGCGGAATGAGCAGTTCTTC
CDR3: CASSLDLLAGGRNEQFF

size: -
V: TRBV5-6
J: TRBJ1-2
D: TRBD1
DNA: TGTGCCAGCAGCGGACCGCGAAAAAAAGGGGGCCACTATGGCTACACCTTC
CDR3: CASSGPRKKGGHYGYTF

size: -
V: TRBV10-2
J: TRBJ2-7
D: -
DNA: TGCGCCAGCAGTCCCCTTTACGAGCAGTACTTC
CDR3: CASSPLYEQYF

size: -
V: TRBV24-1
J: TRBJ2-1
D: TRBD2
DNA: TGTGCCACCAGTGATACCCCCGGGACTAGGGGCAATGAGCAGTTCTTC
CDR3: CATSDTPGTRGNEQFF

size: -
V: TRBV5-1
J: TRBJ1-2
D: TRBD1
DNA: TGCGCCAGCAGCTTGGAGGGGACAGGGACATACTATGGCTACACCTTC
CDR3: CASSLEGTGTYYGYTF

size: once
V: TRBV7-9
J: TRBJ2-3
D: TRBD2
DNA: TGTGCCAGCGGGCGGGGGGGCGCAGATACGCAGTATTTT
CDR3: CASGRGGADTQYF

size: -
V: TRBV5-1
J: TRBJ1-2
D: -
DNA: TGCGCCAGCAGATCGGAGGGGATCTATGGCTACACCTTC
CDR3: CASRSEGIYGYTF

size: -
V: TRBV12-3/TRBV12-4
J: TRBJ2-7
D: TRBD1
DNA: TGTGCCAGCAGTCCTACAGGGGTCCACGAGCAGTACTTC
CDR3: CASSPTGVHEQYF

size: -
V: TRBV4-1
J: TRBJ2-3
D: TRBD2
DNA: TGCGCCAGCAGCCAACCTCTCCGGGGGAGGGGCACAGATACGCAGTATTTT
CDR3: CASSQPLRGRGTDTQYF

size: -
V: TRBV29-1
J: TRBJ1-1
D: -
DNA: TGCAGCGCCCCGGACAGCGAAGCTTTCTTT
CDR3: CSAPDSEAFF

size: -
V: TRBV12-3/TRBV12-4
J: TRBJ2-5
D: TRBD2
DNA: TGTGCCAGCAGTTTGGCGGGGGGAGAGACCCAGTACTTC
CDR3: CASSLAGGETQYF

size: -
V: TRBV18
J: TRBJ1-1
D: -
DNA: TGTGCCAGCTCACCAAAAGAGGGAACTGAAGCTTTCTTT
CDR3: CASSPKEGTEAFF

size: -
V: TRBV10-3
J: TRBJ2-7
D: -
DNA: TGTGCCACGACACGGCTGGGGAGCTCCTACGAGCAGTACTTC
CDR3: CATTRLGSSYEQYF

size: -
V: TRBV7-2
J: TRBJ2-5
D: TRBD1
DNA: TGTGCCAGCAGCTTGTCCGGGACAGGGGGAGAGACCCAGTACTTC
CDR3: CASSLSGTGGETQYF

size: -
V: TRBV19
J: TRBJ2-7
D: -
DNA: TGTGCCAGTAGTCCTCGAGGCTCCTACGAGCAGTACTTC
CDR3: CASSPRGSYEQYF

size: -
V: TRBV4-1
J: TRBJ2-7
D: -
DNA: TGCGCCAGCAGCCAAGTCGTCGGAGGGTCCCACGAGCAGTACTTC
CDR3: CASSQVVGGSHEQYF

size: -
V: TRBV5-1
J: TRBJ1-2
D: -
DNA: TGCGCCAGCAGCATCGGGATGCGGGGAGGCTACACCTTC
CDR3: CASSIGMRGGYTF

size: -
V: TRBV6-5
J: TRBJ1-2
D: -
DNA: TGTGCCAGCAGTTTCGACAGCACCGATCCTAACTATGGCTACACCTTC
CDR3: CASSFDSTDPNYGYTF

size: -
V: TRBV6-4
J: TRBJ1-2
D: -
DNA: TGTGCCAGCAGTGACGGCCCCTATGGCTACACCTTC
CDR3: CASSDGPYGYTF

size: -
V: TRBV30
J: TRBJ1-1
D: -
DNA: TGTGCCTGGAGCCAAAACTCCGAGGCTTTCTTT
CDR3: CAWSQNSEAFF

size: -
V: TRBV30
J: TRBJ1-3
D: TRBD1
DNA: TGTGCCTGGAGTGTACCCGACAGGGTGACTGGAAACACCATATATTTT
CDR3: CAWSVPDRVTGNTIYF

size: -
V: TRBV19
J: TRBJ1-5
D: -
DNA: TGTGCCAGTAGTATATCCCTAGGGACGAGACAGGGCAATCAGCCCCAGCATTTT
CDR3: CASSISLGTRQGNQPQHF

size: once
V: TRBV7-9
J: TRBJ1-2
D: TRBD1
DNA: TGTGCCAGCAGCTTAGGACTATCATGGGGACAGGGTATACATGGCTACACCTTC
CDR3: CASSLGLSWGQGIHGYTF

size: -
V: TRBV5-1
J: TRBJ2-3
D: -
DNA: TGCGCCAGCAGCTTGGCGGACAAAATGGGCACAGATACGCAGTATTTT
CDR3: CASSLADKMGTDTQYF

size: -
V: TRBV7-7
J: TRBJ2-1
D: TRBD1
DNA: TGTGCCAGCAGCCCAGGGGGACAGGGAGGGTTATCCTACAATGAGCAGTTCTTC
CDR3: CASSPGGQGGLSYNEQFF

size: -
V: TRBV19
J: TRBJ1-1
D: -
DNA: TGTGCCAGTAGGGAACAGGGGAACACTGAAGCTTTCTTT
CDR3: CASREQGNTEAFF

size: -
V: TRBV12-5
J: TRBJ1-5
D: -
DNA: TGTGCTAGTGGTTTGGTATTGGGGCGGGGTAATCAGCCCCAGCATTTT
CDR3: CASGLVLGRGNQPQHF

size: -
V: TRBV5-4
J: TRBJ2-3
D: -
DNA: TGTGCCAGCAGCCTCTATAGCACAGATACGCAGTATTTT
CDR3: CASSLYSTDTQYF

size: -
V: TRBV19
J: TRBJ1-5
D: -
DNA: TGTGCCAGTAGTATCTACAGGGTCTCACGCGATCAGCCCCAGCATTTT
CDR3: CASSIYRVSRDQPQHF

size: -
V: TRBV30
J: TRBJ2-6
D: TRBD1
DNA: TGTGCCTGGAGTGGACAGGGCGACTCTGGGGCCAACGTCCTGACTTTC
CDR3: CAWSGQGDSGANVLTF

size: -
V: TRBV28
J: TRBJ2-5
D: -
DNA: TGTGCCAGCAGTTTCGGGCAGGGCCATCAAGAGACCCAGTACTTC
CDR3: CASSFGQGHQETQYF

size: once
V: TRBV29-1
J: TRBJ2-1
D: -
DNA: TGCAGCGCCGACGCAGGGTCCTACAATGAGCAGTTCTTC
CDR3: CSADAGSYNEQFF

size: -
V: TRBV4-1
J: TRBJ2-7
D: TRBD1
DNA: TGCGCCAGCAGCCTGGACAGGAGCTACGAGCAGTACTTC
CDR3: CASSLDRSYEQYF

size: -
V: TRBV5-1
J: TRBJ1-2
D: TRBD1
DNA: TGCGCCAGCAGCAAACAGGGGGCGTCCGATGGCTACACCTTC
CDR3: CASSKQGASDGYTF

size: -
V: TRBV6-6
J: TRBJ1-2
D: TRBD1
DNA: TGTGCCAGCAGTCGATACTTCTACCGGACAGGGCCTTATGGCTACACCTTC
CDR3: CASSRYFYRTGPYGYTF

size: -
V: TRBV15
J: TRBJ1-2
D: -
DNA: TGTGCCACCAGCAGAGATCTGGGGCTAGACTATGGCTACACCTTC
CDR3: CATSRDLGLDYGYTF

size: once
V: TRBV9
J: TRBJ2-7
D: -
DNA: TGTGCCAGCAGCCCCCGGGGACTCAATTCCTACGAGCAGTACTTC
CDR3: CASSPRGLNSYEQYF

size: -
V: TRBV19
J: TRBJ1-1
D: TRBD1
DNA: TGTGCCAGTAGTATGAGGGGACAGGAGTCTAGTGAAGCTTTCTTT
CDR3: CASSMRGQESSEAFF

size: once
V: TRBV5-4
J: TRBJ2-7
D: -
DNA: TGTGCCAGCAGCTTTATGGGGGCGGGGGTGCCCGAGCAGTACTTC
CDR3: CASSFMGAGVPEQYF

size: once
V: TRBV5-1
J: TRBJ1-6
D: TRBD1
DNA: TGCGCCAGCAGCAGGGGGACCGGGACAGGGAATTCACCCCTCCACTTT
CDR3: CASSRGTGTGNSPLHF